The next 7 T cell receptor beta chains were all read from a single sample in a study of Graves' ophthalmopathy and Graves' hyperthyroidism. Amplified material comprised TCR beta CDR3 regions derived from RNA transcripts. First-round RT-PCR used HTBI primers; second-round multiplex PCR followed. TCRdb re-called the multiplex PCR reads with MiXCR, one entry per CDR3 protein. The sample holds around 660,000 distinct CDR3 sequences, just over 40% seen once. The sequenced sample was peripheral blood. The receptors here all came from an adult man with Graves' ophthalmopathy.

This clonotype was recorded at least ten times. This chain joins TRBV12-3 or TRBV12-4 and TRBJ1-1, with D possibly being TRBD1 (5 bases). V was trimmed by 2 bases and J by 1 base, leaving 11 bases between them. This CDR3 contains 15 residues. The CDR3 bases are TGTGCCAGCAGTTTACAGGGCGGCGCGAACACTGAAGCTTTCTTT. As protein: CASSLQGGANTEAFF.

The chain has TRBV7-9 and TRBJ1-1, with 9 nucleotides matching TRBD1. Germline trimming cut 1 base from V and 6 bases from J; bases unmatched to any gene: 3. This CDR3 spans 14 amino acids. Germline loops: CDR1 SEHNR, CDR2 FQNEAQ (reference sequence). CDR3 protein: CASSLVGQGSEAFF. The CDR3 bases are TGTGCCAGCAGCTTAGTCGGACAGGGGTCTGAAGCTTTCTTT.

This clonotype has ten or more counts. This chain connects TRBV7-3 to TRBJ2-6, with D unresolved. V was clipped by 0 bases and J by 1 base, with 10 bases between them. Germline V CDR1 and CDR2: SGHTA, FQGTGA. The CDR3 extends over 17 amino acids. The CDR3 coding sequence is TGTGCCAGCAGCTTAACGGGCAGCCATTCTGGGGCCAACGTCCTGACTTTC. This encodes CASSLTGSHSGANVLTF.

This clonotype was counted ten times or more. For the CDR3, the DNA is TGCGCCAGCAGAGACCTAGCGGGAGGAGGCGAGCAGTACTTC. Translating gives CASRDLAGGGEQYF. The V and J genes are TRBV10-2 and TRBJ2-7; 11 nucleotides align to TRBD2. Germline CDR1 is WSHSY and CDR2 is SAAADI. Trimming at V came to 6 bases and at J to 6 bases, leaving 7 bases not matched to a gene. The CDR3 is 14 amino acids.

This clonotype was detected only a few times. One end of the junction does not line up with germline, which may come from a read error. The rearrangement uses TRBV5-1 and TRBJ1-3; 7 nucleotides match TRBD1. Germline CDR1 is SGHRS and CDR2 is YFSETQ. The CDR3 is 19 residues long. As DNA, the CDR3 is TGTGCCAGCAGCTGGTGGACAGGAACATACTCCCCCTCTGGAAACACCATATATTTT. This codes for CASSWWTGTYSPSGNTIYF.

The V call is TRBV6-1, the J call TRBJ1-6, with D possibly matching TRBD1 (6 bases). The V end lost 5 bases, the J end lost 0 bases, and 11 bases lay between the germline ends. The CDR3 loop spans 16 amino acids. Germline V gives CDR1 MNHNS, CDR2 SASEGT. In nucleotides, the CDR3 is TGTGCCAGCAGTATACAGGGAAGCTCCTATAATTCACCCCTCCACTTT. This codes for CASSIQGSSYNSPLHF.

This clonotype has just a few counts. The chain recombines TRBV18 with TRBJ2-7; the match to TRBD1 covers 8 bases. Germline CDR1 is KGHSH and CDR2 is LQKENI. There are 13 residues in the CDR3. V gave up 4 bases and J gave up 5 bases; unmatched junction bases: 4. The CDR3 DNA reads as TGTGCCAGCTCACGGACAGGGTTCGACGAGCAGTACTTC. This translates into CASSRTGFDEQYF.